The clone carrying this TCR beta chain was recorded many times. J gave up 5 bases and V 5 bases, and 12 bases lay outside the gene matches. The germline CDR1 and CDR2 sequences are MDHEN and SYDVKM. The CDR3 length is 16 residues. This specimen comes from a study of response to subunit inactivated influenza vaccine. TCRdb called the RT-PCR reads again in MiXCR, with one record for every CDR3 protein. The table lists around 580,000 distinct CDR3 sequences, roughly 12% of them singletons. The gene calls are TRBV28 and TRBJ2-5; 9 bases agree with TRBD2. The source is a man aged 50 or older who received an inactivated influenza vaccine. The material sequenced was PBMCs from blood, taken on the day of vaccination. The CDR3 here is CASSKVAGESRETQYF. CDR3 in DNA: TGTGCCAGCAGTAAAGTAGCGGGAGAATCCAGGGAGACCCAGTACTTC.